The 21 T cell receptor beta chains below were found in one sample sequenced in a study of identical twins listed by TCRdb under 2016. Library method: 5' RACE. Sequencer: Illumina HiSeq 2000. The public reads were reanalyzed by TCRdb: fastp trimming at Q25, MiXCR alignment, in-frame beta chains only. Here each entry gathers all rows of one CDR3 protein and keeps the most common genes and DNA. Present in this sample are hundreds of thousands of distinct CDR3 sequences, 5.5% to 6.5% of which were seen just once. Roughly 1.6% of the sample is in the top ten clones. Sequencing was performed on naive T cells sorted from blood. Interpreted using the paper, the cell subset or site label stands for: cells isolated with a human naive T-cell isolation kit. These receptors came from a young man in good health.

Many counts were recorded for this clonotype. The chain has TRBV3-1 and TRBJ2-1; 13 bases are a match to TRBD2. The CDR3 spans 17 residues. Germline trimming cut 7 bases from V and 1 base from J; bases unmatched to any gene: 7. Per germline, CDR1 LGHDT and CDR2 YNNKEL (reference sequence). CDR3 DNA sequence: TGTGCCAGCACACTAGCGGGAGGGGCTCTTTCCTACAATGAGCAGTTCTTC. The encoded protein is CASTLAGGALSYNEQFF.

In this sample, this clonotype turned up many times. The chain has TRBV15 and TRBJ2-4; D gene uncertain. This CDR3 is 15 amino acids long. V dropped 1 base and J dropped 7 bases, with 14 bases sitting between them. Germline V CDR1 and CDR2: LNHNV, YYDKDF (reference sequence). CDR3 bases: TGTGCCACCAGCAGAGCTAGACCGGCTACGAACATTCAGTACTTC. Its translation is CATSRARPATNIQYF.

The chain combines TRBV7-8 with TRBJ2-7; 8 positions agree with TRBD1. Trimming cost V 1 base and J 2 bases; bases outside gene matches: 7. The germline V gene encodes CDR1 SGHVS and CDR2 FQNEAQ. The CDR3 runs to 16 residues. This chain's CDR3 is CASSLGQGATAYEQYV. The CDR3 nucleotides read TGTGCCAGCAGCTTAGGCCAGGGGGCTACAGCCTACGAGCAGTACGTC.

This clonotype was counted ten times or more. This sequence joins TRBV5-1 and TRBJ1-1; 7 bases match TRBD1. The germline CDR1 and CDR2 sequences are SGHRS and YFSETQ. The CDR3 has 15 residues. The J segment lost 6 bases and the V segment lost 2 bases, leaving 10 bases of the junction unmatched. CDR3 residues: CASSLRQGSGSEAFF. CDR3 nucleotide sequence: TGCGCCAGCAGCTTAAGACAGGGTTCAGGCTCTGAAGCTTTCTTT.

This sequence joins TRBV4-1 and TRBJ2-7; the match to TRBD2 covers 11 bases. Looked up from germline, CDR1 is MGHRA and CDR2 is YSYEKL. Trimming cost V 1 base and J 2 bases; bases outside gene matches: 1. The CDR3 loop spans 15 amino acids. The CDR3 spells CASSQVTSGTYEQYV. In DNA form, the CDR3 reads TGCGCCAGCAGCCAAGTGACTAGCGGGACCTACGAGCAGTACGTC.

In this sample, this clonotype turned up many times. The V and J genes are TRBV4-3 and TRBJ2-1, with a possible D match to TRBD1 (5 bases). V lost 2 bases, J lost 2 bases, and 10 bases lay in between. This CDR3 is 15 amino acids long. Germline V lookup: CDR1 LGHNA, CDR2 YSLEER. Here the CDR3 reads CASSQPGRTYNEQFF. In nucleotides, the CDR3 is TGCGCCAGCAGCCAACCAGGGCGCACCTACAATGAGCAGTTCTTC.

This clonotype was found a few times. This sequence joins TRBV29-1 and TRBJ2-3; a possible D gene is TRBD1 (6 bases). The CDR3 runs to 13 residues. Germline V gives CDR1 SQVTM, CDR2 ANQGSEA. V dropped 6 bases and J dropped 3 bases, with 13 bases sitting between them. The CDR3 spells CSVASRGTDTQYF. The CDR3 coding sequence is TGCAGCGTGGCCAGTAGGGGGACAGATACGCAGTATTTT.

The rearrangement uses TRBV6-6 and TRBJ1-3; D is ambiguous. The CDR3 runs 13 residues. V was pared by 2 bases and J by 3 bases, with 5 bases between. Per the germline V gene, CDR1 is MNHNY and CDR2 is SVGAGI (reference sequence). The CDR3 DNA is TGTGCCAGCAGTTACGAGAATGGAAACACCATATATTTT. Its translation is CASSYENGNTIYF.

Many counts were recorded for this clonotype. The chain employs TRBV7-6 and TRBJ1-1; TRBD1 is a possible D gene (6 bases). Trimming pared 4 bases from V and 3 bases from J, leaving 9 bases between. Germline values: CDR1 SGHVS, CDR2 FNYEAQ. CDR3 length: 13 residues. CDR3 nucleotides: TGTGCCAGCAGCTCAAGGGGGGACACTGAAGCTTTCTTT. Its translation is CASSSRGDTEAFF. Full variable domain (missing parts from reference TRBV7-6 and TRBJ1-1): GAGVSQSPRYKVTKRGQDVALRCDPISGHVSLYWYRQALGQGPEFLTYFNYEAQQDKSGLPNDRFSAERPEGSISTLTIQRTEQRDSAMYRCASSSRGDTEAFFGQGTRLTVV.

This clonotype has at least ten counts. The V gene is TRBV7-8, the J gene TRBJ2-5, with no clear D. The CDR3 runs to 16 residues. Germline loops: CDR1 SGHVS, CDR2 FQNEAQ. Trimming cost V 3 bases and J 1 base, with 15 bases left between them. The CDR3 region has the DNA TGTGCCAGCAGCTTCTCCATGGCCTACCCCCAAGAGACCCAGTACTTC. This encodes CASSFSMAYPQETQYF. Full variable domain (rest looked up from reference TRBV7-8 and TRBJ2-5): GAGVSQSPRYKVAKRGQDVALRCDPISGHVSLFWYQQALGQGPEFLTYFQNEAQLDKSGLPSDRFFAERPEGSVSTLKIQRTQQEDSAVYLCASSFSMAYPQETQYFGPGTRLLVL.

This clonotype appeared many times. V and J are TRBV28 and TRBJ2-1; 8 bases are a match to TRBD2. The trim removed 4 bases at V and 7 bases at J, leaving 9 bases unmatched. CDR1 MDHEN and CDR2 SYDVKM come from the germline V gene. The CDR3 length is 15 residues. CDR3 nucleotide sequence: TGTGCCAGCAGTTCCCCTCCCGGCGGGAGGAATGAGCAGTTCTTC. It codes for CASSSPPGGRNEQFF.

The V gene is TRBV4-1, the J gene TRBJ1-5; possibly TRBD1 for D (5 bases). The CDR3 covers 16 residues. Germline V gene data show CDR1 as MGHRA and CDR2 as YSYEKL. Trimming removed 0 bases from V and 7 bases from J, with 16 bases in between. The CDR3 DNA is TGCGCCAGCAGCCAAGATTGGGGCAGGGATGGCCAGCCCCAGCATTTT. It is translated as CASSQDWGRDGQPQHF.

This clonotype was observed a few times. The germline gene is not matched at one end of the junction; a read error may be the cause. The rearrangement joins TRBV7-2 to TRBJ2-1; D tentatively reads TRBD1 or TRBD2 (5 bases each). The CDR3 has 13 residues. Germline V gives CDR1 SGHTA, CDR2 FQGNSA. Here the CDR3 reads CASSSKGTTSRSF. The CDR3 DNA follows: TGTGCCAGCAGCTCAAAAGGGACGACCAGTCGGTCGTTC.

The genes are TRBV7-2 and TRBJ2-3; tentatively, D is TRBD2 (6 bases). The CDR3 runs to 14 residues. The V end lost 6 bases, the J end lost 5 bases, and 15 bases lay between the germline ends. Per germline, CDR1 SGHTA and CDR2 FQGNSA. This CDR3 reads CASRQTGVVDTQYF. The CDR3 nucleotides read TGTGCCAGCAGACAGACGGGAGTGGTAGATACGCAGTATTTT.

This clonotype was detected only a few times. This chain uses TRBV12-3 or TRBV12-4 with TRBJ2-7; 7 nucleotides line up with TRBD2. This CDR3 spans 15 amino acids. The ends lost 7 bases at V and 2 bases at J; junction bases unmatched: 11. The chain's CDR3 is CASTPPGGGPYEQYF. Here the CDR3 DNA reads TGTGCCAGCACCCCGCCGGGGGGAGGGCCCTACGAGCAGTACTTC.

The rearrangement links TRBV3-1 to TRBJ2-6, with 10 bases fitting TRBD2. Germline-derived CDR1 and CDR2 are LGHDT and YNNKEL (reference sequence). CDR3 size: 18 residues. Trimming at V came to 5 bases and at J to 4 bases, leaving 11 bases not matched to a gene. CDR3 amino acids: CASSSRIPGLAGANVLTF. Written as DNA, the CDR3 is TGTGCCAGCAGCTCTCGAATCCCGGGACTAGCGGGGGCCAACGTCCTGACTTTC.

This clonotype was recorded many times. The V gene is TRBV5-1, the J gene TRBJ1-4; TRBD1 matches at 8 bases. CDR1 SGHRS and CDR2 YFSETQ come from the germline V gene. This CDR3 is built from 15 residues. The J segment lost 2 bases and the V segment lost 3 bases, leaving 3 bases of the junction unmatched. The chain's CDR3 is CASSSTGDTNEKLFF. The DNA for the CDR3 is TGCGCCAGCAGCTCGACAGGGGACACTAATGAAAAACTGTTTTTT.

This clonotype was detected ten times or more. The chain employs TRBV6-5 and TRBJ2-5; maybe TRBD2 (6 bases). The ends were cut back, 0 bases at V and 4 bases at J, with 15 bases in the middle. CDR1 MNHEY and CDR2 SVGAGI come from the germline V gene. The CDR3 extends over 16 amino acids. The CDR3 here is CASSYSKSLGGETQYF. CDR3 DNA: TGTGCCAGCAGTTACTCGAAAAGTTTGGGGGGAGAGACCCAGTACTTC.

The V gene is TRBV7-9, the J gene TRBJ1-5; 9 bases are a match to TRBD1. J lost 5 bases, V lost 5 bases, and 7 bases had no gene match. The CDR3 is 15 residues long. Germline V gene lookup returns CDR1 SEHNR and CDR2 FQNEAQ (reference sequence). The CDR3 reads CASSNTGGRHQPQHF. In DNA, the CDR3 is TGTGCCAGCAGCAATACAGGGGGCCGACATCAGCCCCAGCATTTT. Full variable domain (outside the CDR3, taken from reference TRBV7-9 and TRBJ1-5): DTGVSQNPRHKITKRGQNVTFRCDPISEHNRLYWYRQTLGQGPEFLTYFQNEAQLEKSRLLSDRFSAERPKGSFSTLEIQRTEQGDSAMYLCASSNTGGRHQPQHFGDGTRLSIL.

The chain joins TRBV11-2 to TRBJ1-1; 7 nucleotides match TRBD1. Germline V gene sequence: CDR1 SGHAT, CDR2 FQNNGV. The trim removed 5 bases at V and 1 base at J, leaving 7 bases unmatched. This CDR3 comprises 15 residues. The CDR3 bases are TGTGCCAGCAGCCCTCGGACAGGCGAGAACACTGAAGCTTTCTTT. Protein sequence: CASSPRTGENTEAFF.

The chain combines TRBV7-9 with TRBJ2-1; 9 bases are shared with TRBD2. The CDR3 contains 14 residues. Trimming took 4 bases from V and 12 from J; bases not matched to a gene: 10. Germline V CDR1 and CDR2: SEHNR, FQNEAQ (reference sequence). This CDR3 reads CASSSLAGGNTQFF. CDR3 bases: TGTGCCAGCAGCTCTCTCGCGGGAGGGAATACGCAGTTCTTC.